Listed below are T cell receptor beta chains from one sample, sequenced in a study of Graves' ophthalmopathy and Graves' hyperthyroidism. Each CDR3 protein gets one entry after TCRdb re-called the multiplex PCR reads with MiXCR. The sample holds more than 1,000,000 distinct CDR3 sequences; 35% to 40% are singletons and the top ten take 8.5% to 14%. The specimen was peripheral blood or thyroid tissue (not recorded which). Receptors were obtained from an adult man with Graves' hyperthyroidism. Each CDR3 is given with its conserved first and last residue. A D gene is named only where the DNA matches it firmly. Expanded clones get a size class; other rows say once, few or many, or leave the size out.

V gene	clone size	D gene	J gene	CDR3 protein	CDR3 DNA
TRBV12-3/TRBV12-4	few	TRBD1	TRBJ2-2	CASSILRGQSAGELFF	TGTGCCAGCAGTATACTCAGGGGGCAGTCGGCCGGGGAGCTGTTTTTT
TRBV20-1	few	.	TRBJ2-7	CSARVGSVYEQYF	TGCAGTGCTAGAGTTGGTAGCGTATACGAGCAGTACTTC
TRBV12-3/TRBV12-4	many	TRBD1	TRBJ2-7	CASRGDRGVEQYF	TGTGCCAGCAGGGGCGACAGGGGGGTCGAGCAGTACTTC
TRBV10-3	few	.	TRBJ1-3	CAISESMGVSGNTIYF	TGTGCCATCAGTGAGTCAATGGGGGTCTCTGGAAACACCATATATTTT
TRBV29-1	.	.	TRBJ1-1	CSAITGLGTEAFF	TGCAGCGCCATAACAGGGCTGGGCACTGAAGCTTTCTTT
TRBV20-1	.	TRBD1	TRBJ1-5	CSATQDRALVYSNQPQHF	TGCAGTGCTACCCAGGACAGGGCGCTCGTCTATAGCAATCAGCCCCAGCATTTT
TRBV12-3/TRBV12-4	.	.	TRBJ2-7	CASSYFTPYEQYF	TGTGCCAGCAGTTACTTCACTCCCTACGAGCAGTACTTC
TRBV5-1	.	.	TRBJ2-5	CASNLRTPINGETQYF	TGCGCCAGCAACCTGAGGACACCCATAAACGGGGAGACCCAGTACTTC
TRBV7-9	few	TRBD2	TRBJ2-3	CASSLAGLAVSTDTQYF	TGTGCCAGCAGCTTAGCAGGGCTAGCGGTCAGCACAGATACGCAGTATTTT
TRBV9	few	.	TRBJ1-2	CASSASGTYYYGYTF	TGTGCCAGCAGCGCGAGCGGGACTTATTATTATGGCTACACCTTC
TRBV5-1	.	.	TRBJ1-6	CASSPRLGDNSPLHF	TGTGCCAGCAGTCCGAGACTAGGTGATAATTCACCCCTCCACTTT
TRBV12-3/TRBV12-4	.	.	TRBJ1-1	CASSLRALDLAFF	TGTGCCAGCAGCCTCCGGGCCCTCGACTTGGCTTTCTTT
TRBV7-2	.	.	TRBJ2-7	CASIPIHSYEQYF	TGTGCCAGCATCCCGATCCACTCCTACGAGCAGTACTTC
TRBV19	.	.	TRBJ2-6	CASSIAGPPGANVLTF	TGTGCCAGTAGTATAGCAGGTCCACCTGGGGCCAACGTCCTGACTTTC